This TCR beta chain was obtained from a study of T cell repertoires and HLA-DP antigens. As for the study in general: One alloantigen had ten groove amino acid differences from self, the other one. The donors, ranging 18-to-29 to 60-to-69 years, included a couple of males and one female.

For this clone: The antigen remains undetermined.

The CDR3 consists of 15 residues. Germline CDR1 reads MNHNS; CDR2 reads SASEGT. Unmatched junction bases numbered 7, after V lost 7 bases and J lost 6 bases. The PCR primers covered 54 TRBV and 13 TRBJ segments. Each pre-culture CD4+ sample aimed for fewer than 250,000 T cell genomes at deep resolution. TCRdb's table, derived via immunoSEQ multiplex PCR, lists solely in-frame clones and lacks some. The sample consists of some 89,000 clones, about 89% of them appearing once. The TCR sequence derives from a man between 50 and 59 years old in good health and CMV-seronegative. The rearrangement links TRBV6-1 to TRBJ2-1, with 12 bases fitting TRBD2. Sequencing was done on a sample of CD4+ T cells from PBMCs. CDR3 bases: TGTGCCAGCACCAGAGGGACTAGCGGGCCCAATGAGCAGTTCTTC. It encodes CASTRGTSGPNEQFF.